The sequence of this T cell receptor beta chain was determined in a study of cytomegalovirus exposure and HLA in healthy donors. Germline V lookup: CDR1 SGDLS, CDR2 YYNGEE. The CDR3 is 16 amino acids. Unmatched junction bases numbered 10, after V lost 4 bases and J lost 2 bases. Primers included in the PCR were 60 Vbeta and 13 Jbeta primers. Measured with immunoSEQ multiplex PCR; TCRdb has only the in-frame clones, and not every one. Recorded for this sample: about 99,000 clones. V is TRBV9 and J is TRBJ2-7, with 9 bases lining up with TRBD1. The origin of this receptor is a man between 35 and 55 years old in good health and CMV-seronegative. Sequencing input: PBMCs. The DNA of the CDR3 is TGTGCCAGCAGCACCCTGGGGACAGGGTATACCTACGAGCAGTACTTC. It yields the protein CASSTLGTGYTYEQYF.